Presented here are 10 T cell receptor beta chains from one specimen sequenced in a study of technical replicates of blood from a handful of donors. The data were produced by immunoSEQ multiplex PCR, yet TCRdb's version contains in-frame clones alone and is incomplete. The sample lists nearly 80,000 clones; 96% were seen once. Sequencing used T cells isolated from PBMCs. These receptors came from a human donor in good health.

The V gene is TRBV6-1, the J gene TRBJ1-1; D unresolved. CDR1 MNHNS and CDR2 SASEGT come from the germline V gene. Trimming removed 4 bases at V and 4 bases at J, with 16 bases between. This CDR3 spans 15 amino acids. Here the CDR3 reads CASSVLNSESTEAFF. Here the CDR3 DNA reads TGTGCCAGCAGTGTCTTAAACAGTGAGTCCACTGAAGCTTTCTTT.

CDR3: CASSPLGGMGEKLFF. In DNA form, the CDR3 reads TGTGCCAGCAGTCCGCTGGGGGGGATGGGAGAAAAACTGTTTTTT. J is TRBJ1-4 and V is TRBV27; D may be TRBD1 (5 bases). V lost 5 bases to trimming and J lost 8 bases, with 18 bases between them. The CDR3 length is 15 residues. Germline V gene lookup returns CDR1 MNHEY and CDR2 SMNVEV (reference sequence).

The chain combines TRBV4-1 with TRBJ2-1, with 9 bases identical to TRBD1. This CDR3 spans 18 amino acids. The J segment lost 6 bases and the V segment lost 1 base, leaving 13 bases of the junction unmatched. Per the germline V gene, CDR1 is MGHRA and CDR2 is YSYEKL. CDR3 in amino acids: CASSQGIGQGLTGNEQFF. The CDR3 bases are TGCGCCAGCAGCCAAGGAATTGGACAGGGGCTTACTGGCAATGAGCAGTTCTTC.

This clone was seen just once. This chain's CDR3 is CASSLTALYGYTF. For the CDR3, the DNA is TGTGCCAGCAGCTTAACAGCACTCTATGGCTACACCTTC. The chain uses TRBV7-6 and TRBJ1-2, with unresolved D. CDR3 size: 13 residues. Germline V lookup: CDR1 SGHVS, CDR2 FNYEAQ. Between the trimmed V and J ends, which lost 2 bases and 4 bases, there was a span of 8 bases.

The J gene is TRBJ2-7, the V gene TRBV7-2, with 8 positions matching TRBD1. V shed 3 bases, J shed 3 bases, and the junction held 4 bases outside the gene matches. The CDR3 runs to 14 residues. Per the germline V gene, CDR1 is SGHTA and CDR2 is FQGNSA. DNA of the CDR3: TGTGCCAGCAGCTTCTGGACAGGGAACTACGAGCAGTACTTC. Translation gives CASSFWTGNYEQYF.

The rearrangement uses TRBV27 and TRBJ2-7; perhaps TRBD1 as D (5 bases). The CDR3 extends over 13 amino acids. CDR1 is MNHEY and CDR2 is SMNVEV in the germline V gene (reference sequence). Trimming took 4 bases from V and 0 from J, leaving 7 bases between them. The CDR3 reads CASSWGGSYEQYF. The CDR3 bases are TGTGCCAGCAGTTGGGGCGGCTCCTACGAGCAGTACTTC.

The V and J genes are TRBV7-2 and TRBJ2-7; maybe TRBD1 (5 bases). Germline values: CDR1 SGHTA, CDR2 FQGNSA. The CDR3 contains 16 residues. Trimming stripped 2 bases from V and 6 bases from J, with 20 bases between. CDR3 coding DNA: TGTGCCAGCAGCTTAAGGGGTACTGCCCTTTACTTCGAGCAGTACTTC. Translating gives CASSLRGTALYFEQYF.

This clone appeared once. Other DNA sequences in the sample encode the same CDR3. The chain joins TRBV30 to TRBJ2-7, with D maybe TRBD1 (6 bases). The CDR3 runs to 11 residues. Deletions cut 0 bases from V and 7 bases from J, with 7 bases between. Germline values: CDR1 GTSNPN, CDR2 SVGIG (reference sequence). The CDR3 reads CAWSVGGEQYF. CDR3 bases: TGTGCCTGGAGTGTAGGGGGAGAGCAGTACTTC.

V usage is TRBV9 and J usage is TRBJ1-1; perhaps TRBD1 as D (6 bases). This CDR3 has 19 residues. CDR1 SGDLS and CDR2 YYNGEE come from the germline V gene. Trimming removed 4 bases at V and 1 base at J, with 26 bases between. The CDR3 nucleotides are TGTGCCAGCAGCCCAGAGGTTGGCCTGGCAGGGGCTAGGAACACTGAAGCTTTCTTT. This codes for CASSPEVGLAGARNTEAFF.

The rearrangement joins TRBV27 to TRBJ2-3; the D is unclear. CDR1 is MNHEY, CDR2 SMNVEV, per germline (reference sequence). With 6 bases removed from V and 4 bases from J, the gap between germline ends came to 11 bases. The CDR3 contains 13 residues. CDR3 residues: CASSPWAPDTQYF. CDR3 sequence (DNA): TGTGCCAGCAGCCCGTGGGCCCCAGATACGCAGTATTTT.